This TCR beta chain was recovered during a study of T cells after yellow fever vaccination. Study as a whole: Researchers used SMART-Seq v4 Ultra Low Input to prepare fractions that had low cell numbers. Study-wide results and limits: Weaker overall was a secondary response that nonetheless peaked faster, on day 5 versus 15. It was a small share of clonotypes that appeared in both CD4 and CD8 compartments.

Template switching by 5'RACE produced TCR cDNA, adding a universal primer site and UMIs. MiXCR was run by TCRdb on the 5' RACE reads, yielding one entry per CDR3 protein. The table lists hundreds of thousands of distinct CDR3 sequences, roughly 13% of them singletons, with about 14% in the top ten. CDR3 length: 16 residues. The V segment lost 0 bases and the J segment 6 bases; nucleotides outside the gene matches: 8. The germline gives CDR1 SGHRS, CDR2 YFSETQ. As for this clonotype: The target antigen is unknown.

This sequence was found in a man in his thirties or forties who received the YFV17D yellow fever vaccine. The sequences come from PBMCs, collected on the day of the yellow fever booster vaccination. The chain combines TRBV5-1 with TRBJ2-3; 9 bases align to TRBD1. CDR3 loop: CASSLVGQGKVDTQYF. CDR3 coding DNA: TGCGCCAGCAGCTTGGTCGGACAGGGGAAGGTCGATACGCAGTATTTT.